This entry features one TCR beta chain sequence. What it binds is not known. The CDR3 sequence is 16 residues long. The germline V gene has CDR1 GTSNPN and CDR2 SVGIG (reference sequence). The junction had 6 bases not matched to a gene; V was cut back by 0 bases and J by 2 bases. Clones were sequenced by immunoSEQ multiplex PCR, and TCRdb holds only the in-frame ones, with some missing. The data show 61,000 or so clones, roughly 84% seen once. This entry is derived from a study of OX40 agonist ivuxolimab in advanced cancers. In the study overall: Among those enrolled, mean age was roughly 62 years (range roughly 23 to 90) and 75% to 90% were male. The study, taken as a whole, reports: The work left the antigen specificity of expanded peripheral T cells undetermined. By week 6 at 0.1 to 3.0 mg/kg, blood CD4+ and CD8+ T cells had expanded clonally.

The material sequenced was CD4+ or CD8+ T cells sorted from blood, taken in a trial of the OX40 agonist ivuxolimab. The chain employs TRBV30 and TRBJ1-5, with 8 bases matching TRBD1. This sequence originates from an adult with an advanced solid tumor such as melanoma, head and neck, liver or kidney cancer. The DNA of the CDR3 is TGTGCCTGGAGTGTTACTAGGACAGGGCGCAATCAGCCCCAGCATTTT. Translating it yields CAWSVTRTGRNQPQHF.